The clone carrying this T cell receptor beta chain was recorded once. Its specificity is unknown. These data belong to a study of T cell responses to AZD1222 COVID-19 vaccine. Findings of the study overall: It should be noted that donors were predominantly white British and more often female, and clonal diversity was possibly underestimated. Without day 14 samples, only post-peak T cell repertoires were studied. Seropositive AZD1222 recipients at baseline numbered only 5 or 6.

Some clones are missing from TCRdb's copy, which holds only in-frame ones; the method was immunoSEQ multiplex PCR. The top ten hold 4.5% to 5% of the sample, which has 75,000 to 95,000 clones, about 85% seen once. Samples with a second dose at about 4 or about 12 weeks were pooled together. Trimming removed 4 bases from V and 14 bases from J; junction bases left unmatched: 12. This CDR3 comprises 14 residues. Germline V gene lookup returns CDR1 KGHSH and CDR2 LQKENI. V gene TRBV18 combines with J gene TRBJ2-2; 8 bases agree with TRBD2. The TCR comes from an adult who received the AZD1222 COVID-19 vaccine. Here the sequenced sample was peripheral blood, taken 28 days after the second AZD1222 dose. The CDR3 is CASSQSGGTHQLFF. The CDR3, as DNA: TGTGCCAGCTCACAGAGCGGGGGCACCCACCAACTGTTTTTT.